The 6 T cell receptor beta chains in this list originate from one sample, sequenced in a study of long-term antiretroviral therapy in people with HIV. Sequencing relied on immunoSEQ assay v3.0, run at survey level. Clones were read by immunoSEQ multiplex PCR, and TCRdb kept only the in-frame ones, dropping some. The sample has tens of thousands of clones, roughly 80% seen once. Sequencing was performed on unsorted PBMCs, taken 0.7 years before starting antiretroviral therapy. Receptor source: a man younger than 45 with HIV.

The rearrangement uses TRBV19 and TRBJ2-1, with TRBD1 matching over 8 bases. The CDR3 covers 14 residues. With V trimmed by 9 bases and J by 9 bases, 13 bases remained unmatched. Germline V gives CDR1 LNHDA, CDR2 SQIVND (reference sequence). CDR3 sequence reads: CASRRQGADGEQFF. The CDR3, as DNA: TGTGCCAGCCGCAGGCAGGGGGCCGATGGTGAGCAGTTCTTC.

This chain connects TRBV11-2 to TRBJ2-3, with D unresolved. Germline assignment: CDR1 SGHAT and CDR2 FQNNGV. The length of the CDR3 is 19 residues. V lost 1 base, J lost 2 bases, and 22 bases lay in between. The CDR3 spells CASSLVPRSRGILTDTQYF. CDR3 nucleotide sequence: TGTGCCAGCAGCTTAGTCCCCCGGAGTAGAGGAATACTCACAGATACGCAGTATTTT.

A remark on this clone: A read error may produce the germline difference seen at one junction end. The V call is TRBV6-4, the J call TRBJ1-1; weak D call: TRBD1 (6 bases). Looked up from germline, CDR1 is MRHNA and CDR2 is SNTAGT. This CDR3 is 14 amino acids long. In nucleotides, the CDR3 is TGTGCCAGCAGGGACTGGGGGGCGCACACTGAAGCTTTCTTT. Translated: CASRDWGAHTEAFF.

This clone has just one count. The V and J genes are TRBV5-4 and TRBJ2-5; the match to TRBD2 covers 7 bases. The CDR3 contains 13 residues. CDR1 is SGHNT, CDR2 YYREEE, per germline (reference sequence). V lost 4 bases, J lost 5 bases, and 5 bases stayed unmatched. In DNA form, the CDR3 reads TGTGCCAGCAGCCCTCGGGGGGAGGAGACCCAGTACTTC. It codes for CASSPRGEETQYF.

This chain connects TRBV28 to TRBJ1-2; a possible D gene is TRBD1 (5 bases). Trimming left V 6 bases short and J 4 bases short, with 15 bases between. Looked up from germline, CDR1 is MDHEN and CDR2 is SYDVKM. The CDR3 has 14 amino acids. The CDR3 protein is CASSPGLAGYGYTF. For the CDR3, the DNA is TGTGCCAGCAGCCCGGGGCTGGCGGGCTATGGCTACACCTTC.

The chain recombines TRBV9 with TRBJ2-1, with 9 bases aligning to TRBD2. V was pared by 0 bases and J by 3 bases, with 19 bases of the junction left unmatched. This CDR3 contains 21 residues. From germline, CDR1 is SGDLS and CDR2 YYNGEE. The CDR3 loop is CASSVALVRLADPGNYNEQFF. The CDR3 nucleotides read TGTGCCAGCAGCGTAGCCCTGGTTCGACTAGCGGACCCCGGCAACTACAATGAGCAGTTCTTC.